This T cell receptor (beta chain) was sequenced in a study of T cell responses to AZD1222 COVID-19 vaccine. Notes on the study in general: The sample set comprised mostly white British donors with more females, and clonal diversity was possibly underestimated.

Using immunoSEQ multiplex PCR, the repertoire was profiled, and TCRdb retains in-frame clones only, with some absent. Among 95,000 to 150,000 clones listed, about 90% were seen once. The CDR3 sequence is 13 residues long. V was pared by 5 bases and J by 5 bases, with 12 bases between. Germline V gives CDR1 MNHEY, CDR2 SMNVEV (reference sequence). Points on this clone: Its antigen is as yet unknown.

The chain joins TRBV27 to TRBJ1-1; D gene ambiguous. This material consisted of peripheral blood, taken on day 0 of AZD1222 vaccination. This receptor was identified in an adult in good health. The DNA for the CDR3 is TGTGCCAGCAGTAGTCAGAGAGGGACTGAAGCTTTCTTT. This gives the protein CASSSQRGTEAFF.